The source of this T cell receptor (beta chain) is a study of tissue T cells after allogeneic stem cell transplantation. Study background: Of the grafts for graft-versus-host disease patients, several were unmodified and three CD34-selected.

Trimming removed 10 bases from V and 3 bases from J; junction bases left unmatched: 8. CDR3 size: 13 residues. Germline values: CDR1 KGHDR, CDR2 SFDVKD. Autopsy tissues spanned esophagus to rectum, liver, skin, and lymphoid organs including spleen. Sequencing used immunoSEQ multiplex PCR; TCRdb keeps in-frame clones, though not all of them. The sample shows around 650 clones, about 70% of them seen only once. This sample comprised bone marrow, obtained at autopsy. This sequence originates from a female patient between 18 and 49 years old with steroid-refractory graft-versus-host disease after an allogeneic stem cell transplant. Some of the T cells might come from the graft donor. The chain combines TRBV24-1 with TRBJ2-7; 7 bases match TRBD1. The CDR3 nucleotides are TGTGCCACAGCCACAGGGGACCACTACGAGCAGTACTTC. Protein sequence: CATATGDHYEQYF.